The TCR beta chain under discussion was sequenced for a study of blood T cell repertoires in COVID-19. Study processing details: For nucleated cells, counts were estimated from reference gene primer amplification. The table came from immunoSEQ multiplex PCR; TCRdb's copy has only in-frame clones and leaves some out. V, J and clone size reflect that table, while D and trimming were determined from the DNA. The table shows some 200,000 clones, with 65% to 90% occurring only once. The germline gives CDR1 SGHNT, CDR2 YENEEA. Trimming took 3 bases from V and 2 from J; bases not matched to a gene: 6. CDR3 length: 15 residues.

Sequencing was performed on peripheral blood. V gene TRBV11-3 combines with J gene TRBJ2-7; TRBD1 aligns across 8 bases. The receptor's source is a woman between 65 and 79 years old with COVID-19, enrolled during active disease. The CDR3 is CASSFSGTGTYEQYF. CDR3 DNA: TGTGCCAGCAGCTTCTCCGGGACAGGAACCTACGAGCAGTACTTC. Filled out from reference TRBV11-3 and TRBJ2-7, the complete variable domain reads EAGVVQSPRYKIIEKKQPVAFWCNPISGHNTLYWYLQNLGQGPELLIRYENEEAVDDSQLPKDRFSAERLKGVDSTLKIQPAELGDSAVYLCASSFSGTGTYEQYFGPGTRLTVT.